Detailed here is one T cell receptor (beta chain). No antigen is known for it. There are no base qualities to consult, and no much larger clone falls within one base. Paired alpha-beta TCRs of CD8+ T cells were analyzed using an expanded emulsion RT-PCR method with primers for all TCR V genes. Before emulsion RT-PCR, CD8+ T cells were isolated with a CD8 positive selection kit and incubated overnight in roughly 9.1 IU/mL IL-2. The germline V gene (reference sequence) gives CDR1 as DFQATT and CDR2 as SNEGSKA. V ends up 3 bases short and J 5 bases short, with an unmatched junction base count of 6. The cysteine opens and the phenylalanine closes a CDR3 of 14 amino acids. Solely the CDR3 DNA is kept, with 42 bases framed from the first base. Library generation was performed with emulsion pairing. Unpaired genes were suppressed by a second nested PCR containing blocking oligos, after which a third nested PCR added Illumina adaptors and barcodes. Between about 5,000 and 270,000 T cells, along with C-region, Stepout and V-region primers, were included in each emulsion RT-PCR master mix. The Micellula Emulsion and Purification Kit was used to generate emulsions, and Qiagen OneStep RT-PCR reagents were used for RT-PCR. The pooled libraries were sequenced on an Illumina MiSeq using paired-end 2 x 250 reads. The authors' analysis ran thus. In Galaxy, read pairs were joined and then clipped at the engineered overlap into separate alpha and beta files, and any unclipped reads were discarded. Alpha-beta pairs were assigned using CompleteTCR, a MiTCR-based pipeline in which chains sharing read cluster identifiers are linked by an R script. TCR sequences observed only once, about 1-3.1%, were removed as potential sequencing errors. TCRdb applied fastp at Q25 and MiXCR to the public reads, then kept only in-frame beta chains. Records with the same CDR3 protein are collapsed into one entry carrying the most frequent genes and DNA. These V and J calls originate from TCRdb's pipeline instead of the authors' own analysis. The sample has about 40,000 distinct CDR3 sequences on record, about 41% of them singletons. The ten most abundant clones make up 50% to 65% of the sample.

This sample is drawn from a study of T cell repertoires in breast cancer (dated by TCRdb to 2016 to 2018). Notes on the research overall: Tumors, lymph nodes and peripheral blood lymphocytes from breast cancer patients were profiled in the study, along with peripheral blood from healthy control donors. ER+/PR+ status was present in the majority of the 20 to 25 patient tumors that were analyzed for shared TCRs. Controls included nine healthy donors of an age range similar to the patients. On average, sequencing produced around 490,000 sequences per sample, which came to 9 to 10 reads per input cell. Because breast cancer has a low mutational burden and rarely has common mutations, the study reasoned that TCRs shared between breast cancer patients would target shared antigens. After being minced and digested with Liberase and DNase, tumors and tumor-involved lymph nodes were passed through 70-um and 40-um filters. Tumor-free lymph nodes were processed with no enzymatic digestion, and blood samples were separated using Ficoll.

Results the study describes overall, beyond this receptor: Shared TCRs were encoded by various nucleotide sequences, which suggests selection and expansion based on antigen. Sentinel lymph nodes involved by tumor shared about fourfold more TCRs with matched tumor repertoires than tumor-free nodes did (roughly 7.3% versus 1.9%). Emulsion RT-PCR was considered qualitative rather than quantitative, because transcript abundance and primer differences skewed the recovery of clones. Genuine antitumor clones may have been missed because singleton TCRs were discarded and only part of each tumor was sampled. TRBV7 predominance was observed among shared TCRs, which possibly reflected tumor recognition or mispriming bias from eight TRBV7 primers. Possible tumor specificity was suggested for approximately 17 TCR pairs that were shared across seven or more patient tumors yet rarely found in control blood.

The TCR originated in a pool of human donors with breast cancer or a healthy control (not recorded which). The source material was CD8+ T cells. This receptor chain uses TRBV20-1 and TRBJ2-7, and TRBD2 matches 11 of the central bases. In nucleotide form, the sequence is TGCAGTGCTAGGCTAGCGGGAGGAACCCACGAGCAGTACTTC. Translated, it gives CSARLAGGTHEQYF.